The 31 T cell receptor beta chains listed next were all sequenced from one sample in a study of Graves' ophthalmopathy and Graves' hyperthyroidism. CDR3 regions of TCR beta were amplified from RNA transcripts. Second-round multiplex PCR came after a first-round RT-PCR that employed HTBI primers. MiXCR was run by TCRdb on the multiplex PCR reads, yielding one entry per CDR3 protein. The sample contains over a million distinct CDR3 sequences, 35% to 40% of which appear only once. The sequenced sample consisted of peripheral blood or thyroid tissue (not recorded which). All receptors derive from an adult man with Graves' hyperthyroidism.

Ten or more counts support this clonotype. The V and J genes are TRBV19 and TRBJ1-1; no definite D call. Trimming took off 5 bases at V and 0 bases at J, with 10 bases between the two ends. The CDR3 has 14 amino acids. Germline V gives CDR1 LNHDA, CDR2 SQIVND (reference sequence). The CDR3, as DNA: TGTGCCAGTAGTTTGGCTCCTTTGAACACTGAAGCTTTCTTT. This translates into CASSLAPLNTEAFF.

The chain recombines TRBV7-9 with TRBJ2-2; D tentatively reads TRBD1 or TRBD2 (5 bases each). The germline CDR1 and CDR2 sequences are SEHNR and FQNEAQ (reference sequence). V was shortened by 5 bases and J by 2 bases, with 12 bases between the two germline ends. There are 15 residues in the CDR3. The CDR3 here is CASSIGASNTGELFF. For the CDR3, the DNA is TGTGCCAGCAGCATCGGGGCTAGTAACACCGGGGAGCTGTTTTTT.

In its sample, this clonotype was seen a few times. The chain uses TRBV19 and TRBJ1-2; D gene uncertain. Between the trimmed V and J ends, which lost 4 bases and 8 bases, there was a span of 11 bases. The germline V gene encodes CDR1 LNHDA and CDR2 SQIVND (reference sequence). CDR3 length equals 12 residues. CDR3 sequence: CASSSLDQGYTF. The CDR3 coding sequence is TGTGCCAGTAGTAGTCTCGACCAGGGCTACACCTTC.

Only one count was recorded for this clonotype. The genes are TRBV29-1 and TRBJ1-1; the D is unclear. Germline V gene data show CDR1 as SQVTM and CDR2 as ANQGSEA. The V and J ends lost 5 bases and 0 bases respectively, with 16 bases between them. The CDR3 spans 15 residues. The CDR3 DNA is TGCAGCGTTATAATTAGGAGGAACATGAACACTGAAGCTTTCTTT. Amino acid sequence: CSVIIRRNMNTEAFF.

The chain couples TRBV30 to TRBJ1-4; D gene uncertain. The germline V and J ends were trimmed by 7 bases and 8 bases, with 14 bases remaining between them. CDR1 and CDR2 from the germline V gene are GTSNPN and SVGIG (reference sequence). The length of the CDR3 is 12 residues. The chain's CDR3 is CASRPPGEKLFF. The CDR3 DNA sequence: TGTGCCTCCCGACCCCCGGGCGAAAAACTGTTTTTT.

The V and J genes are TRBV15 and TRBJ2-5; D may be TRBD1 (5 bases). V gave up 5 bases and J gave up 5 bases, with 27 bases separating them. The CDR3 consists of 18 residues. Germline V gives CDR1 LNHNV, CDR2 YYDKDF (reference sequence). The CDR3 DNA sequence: TGTGCCACCAGCGGAAGGACAAGTCGTGGTGTGTCCGGGGAGACCCAGTACTTC. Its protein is CATSGRTSRGVSGETQYF.

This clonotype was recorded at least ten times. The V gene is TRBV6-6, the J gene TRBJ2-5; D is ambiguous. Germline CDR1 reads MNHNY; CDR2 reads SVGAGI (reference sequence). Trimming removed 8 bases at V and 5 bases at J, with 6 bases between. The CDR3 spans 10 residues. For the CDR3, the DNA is TGTGCCAGCGGCTTTGAGACCCAGTACTTC. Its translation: CASGFETQYF.

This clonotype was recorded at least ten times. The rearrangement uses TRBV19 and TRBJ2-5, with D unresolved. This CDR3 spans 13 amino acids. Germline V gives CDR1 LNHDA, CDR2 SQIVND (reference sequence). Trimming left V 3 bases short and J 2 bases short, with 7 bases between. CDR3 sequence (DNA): TGTGCCAGTAGTATTTGGCAGCAAGAGACCCAGTACTTC. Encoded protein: CASSIWQQETQYF.

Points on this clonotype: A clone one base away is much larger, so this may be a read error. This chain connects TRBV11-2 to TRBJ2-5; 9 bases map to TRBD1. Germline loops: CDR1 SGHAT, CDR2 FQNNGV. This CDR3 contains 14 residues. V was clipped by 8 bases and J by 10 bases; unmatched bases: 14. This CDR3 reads CASRVKQGALGQYF. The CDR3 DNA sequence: TGTGCCAGCCGCGTAAAACAGGGGGCGCTCGGCCAGTACTTC.

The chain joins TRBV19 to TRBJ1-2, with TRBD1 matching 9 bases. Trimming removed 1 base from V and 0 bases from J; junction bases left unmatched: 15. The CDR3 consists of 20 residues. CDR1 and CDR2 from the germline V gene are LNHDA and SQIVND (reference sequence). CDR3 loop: CASSIVPGQGIREANYGYTF. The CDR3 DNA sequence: TGTGCCAGTAGTATAGTCCCGGGACAGGGAATCCGAGAGGCTAACTATGGCTACACCTTC.

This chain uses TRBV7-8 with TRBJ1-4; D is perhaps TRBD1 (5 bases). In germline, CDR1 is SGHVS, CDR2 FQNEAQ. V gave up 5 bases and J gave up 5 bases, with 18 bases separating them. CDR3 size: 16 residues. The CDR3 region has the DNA TGTGCCAGCAGCCAAGGCCAGCGGGGGGGAAATGAAAAACTGTTTTTT. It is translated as CASSQGQRGGNEKLFF.

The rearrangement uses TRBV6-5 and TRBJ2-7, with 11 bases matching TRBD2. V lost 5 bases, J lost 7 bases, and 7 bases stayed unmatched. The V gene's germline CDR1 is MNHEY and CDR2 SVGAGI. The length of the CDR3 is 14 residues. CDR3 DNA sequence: TGTGCCAGCAGTGATCTAGCGGGGGGATGGGAGCAGTACTTC. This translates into CASSDLAGGWEQYF.

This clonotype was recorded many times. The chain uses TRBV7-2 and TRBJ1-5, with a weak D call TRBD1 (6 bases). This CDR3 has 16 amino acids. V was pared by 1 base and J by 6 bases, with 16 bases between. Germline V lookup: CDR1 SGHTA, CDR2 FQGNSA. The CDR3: CASSLEAGGAGQPQHF. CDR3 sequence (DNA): TGTGCCAGCAGCTTAGAGGCTGGGGGCGCAGGTCAGCCCCAGCATTTT.

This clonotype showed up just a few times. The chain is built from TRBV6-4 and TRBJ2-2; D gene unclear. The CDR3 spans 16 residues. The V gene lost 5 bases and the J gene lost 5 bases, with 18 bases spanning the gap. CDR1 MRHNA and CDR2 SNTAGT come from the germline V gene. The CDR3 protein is CASSYMGTLRTGELFF. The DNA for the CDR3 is TGTGCCAGCAGTTATATGGGTACCCTCCGGACCGGGGAGCTGTTTTTT.

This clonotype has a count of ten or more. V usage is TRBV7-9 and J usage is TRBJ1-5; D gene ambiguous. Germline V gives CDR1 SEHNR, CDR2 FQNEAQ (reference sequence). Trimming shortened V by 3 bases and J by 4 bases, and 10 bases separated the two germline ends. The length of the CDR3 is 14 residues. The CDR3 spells CASSLDDWNQPQHF. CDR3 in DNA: TGTGCCAGCAGCTTGGACGACTGGAATCAGCCCCAGCATTTT. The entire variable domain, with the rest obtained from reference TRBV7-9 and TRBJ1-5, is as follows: DTGVSQNPRHKITKRGQNVTFRCDPISEHNRLYWYRQTLGQGPEFLTYFQNEAQLEKSRLLSDRFSAERPKGSFSTLEIQRTEQGDSAMYLCASSLDDWNQPQHFGDGTRLSIL.

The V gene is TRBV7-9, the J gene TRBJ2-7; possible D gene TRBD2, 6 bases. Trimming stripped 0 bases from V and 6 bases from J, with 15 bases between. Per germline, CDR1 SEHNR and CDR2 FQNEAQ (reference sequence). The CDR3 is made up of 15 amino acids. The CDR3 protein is CASSLAGGLIAEQYF. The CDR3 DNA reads TGTGCCAGCAGCTTAGCTGGGGGACTCATCGCCGAGCAGTACTTC. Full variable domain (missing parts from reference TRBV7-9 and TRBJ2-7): DTGVSQNPRHKITKRGQNVTFRCDPISEHNRLYWYRQTLGQGPEFLTYFQNEAQLEKSRLLSDRFSAERPKGSFSTLEIQRTEQGDSAMYLCASSLAGGLIAEQYFGPGTRLTVT.

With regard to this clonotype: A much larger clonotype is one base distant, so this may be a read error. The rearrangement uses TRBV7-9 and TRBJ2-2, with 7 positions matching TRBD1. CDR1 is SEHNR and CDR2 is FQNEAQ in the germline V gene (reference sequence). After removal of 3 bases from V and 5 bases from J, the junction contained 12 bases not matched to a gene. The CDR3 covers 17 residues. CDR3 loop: CASSLSLDRPRTGELFF. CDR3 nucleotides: TGTGCCAGCAGCTTGTCCCTGGACAGGCCTAGGACCGGGGAGCTGTTTTTT.

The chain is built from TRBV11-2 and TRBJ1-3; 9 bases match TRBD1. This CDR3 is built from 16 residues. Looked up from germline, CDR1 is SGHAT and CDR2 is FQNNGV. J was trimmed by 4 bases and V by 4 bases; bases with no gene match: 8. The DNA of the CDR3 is TGTGCCAGCAGCTCCCAAACAGGGGGCAGGGGAAACACCATATATTTT. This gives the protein CASSSQTGGRGNTIYF.

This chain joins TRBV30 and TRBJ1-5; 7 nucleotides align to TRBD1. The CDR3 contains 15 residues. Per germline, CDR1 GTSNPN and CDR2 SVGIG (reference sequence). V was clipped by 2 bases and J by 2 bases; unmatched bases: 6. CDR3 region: CAWSRDSSGNQPQHF. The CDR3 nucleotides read TGTGCCTGGAGTCGGGACAGTAGTGGCAATCAGCCCCAGCATTTT.

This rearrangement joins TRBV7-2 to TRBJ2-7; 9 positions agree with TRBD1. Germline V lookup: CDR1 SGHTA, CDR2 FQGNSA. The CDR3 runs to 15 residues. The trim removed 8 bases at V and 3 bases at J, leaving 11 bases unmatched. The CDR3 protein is CASSPLRTGVYEQYF. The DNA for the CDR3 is TGTGCCAGCTCCCCGCTCAGGACAGGGGTCTACGAGCAGTACTTC. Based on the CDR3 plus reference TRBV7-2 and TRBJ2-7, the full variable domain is GAGVSQSPSNKVTEKGKDVELRCDPISGHTALYWYRQSLGQGLEFLIYFQGNSAPDKSGLPSDRFSAERTGGSVSTLTIQRTQQEDSAVYLCASSPLRTGVYEQYFGPGTRLTVT.

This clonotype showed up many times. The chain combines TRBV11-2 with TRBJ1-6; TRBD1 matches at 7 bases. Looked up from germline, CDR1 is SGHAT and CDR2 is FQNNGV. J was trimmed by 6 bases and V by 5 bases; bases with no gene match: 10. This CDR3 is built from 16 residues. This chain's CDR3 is CASSAASRGPNSPLHF. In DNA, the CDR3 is TGTGCCAGCAGCGCCGCCTCAAGGGGGCCTAATTCACCCCTCCACTTT.

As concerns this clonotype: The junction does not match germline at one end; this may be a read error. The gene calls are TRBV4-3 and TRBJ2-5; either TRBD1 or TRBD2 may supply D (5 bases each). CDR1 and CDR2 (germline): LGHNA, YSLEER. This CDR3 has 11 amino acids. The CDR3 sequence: CASSLGEIQYF. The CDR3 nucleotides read TGCGCCAGCAGCCTGGGGGAGATCCAGTACTTC.

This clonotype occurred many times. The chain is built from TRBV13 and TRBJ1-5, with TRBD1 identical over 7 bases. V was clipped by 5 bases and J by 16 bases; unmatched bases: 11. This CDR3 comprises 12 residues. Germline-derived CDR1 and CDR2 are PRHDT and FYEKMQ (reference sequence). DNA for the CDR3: TGTGCCAGCAGCATCGGGGACAGCCCGACACATTTT. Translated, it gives CASSIGDSPTHF.

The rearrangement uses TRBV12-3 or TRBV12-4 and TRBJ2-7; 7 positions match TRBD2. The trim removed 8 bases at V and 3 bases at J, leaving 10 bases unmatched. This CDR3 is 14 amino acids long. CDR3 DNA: TGTGCCAGCTCATGGGAGGGAATGGGCTACGAGCAGTACTTC. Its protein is CASSWEGMGYEQYF.

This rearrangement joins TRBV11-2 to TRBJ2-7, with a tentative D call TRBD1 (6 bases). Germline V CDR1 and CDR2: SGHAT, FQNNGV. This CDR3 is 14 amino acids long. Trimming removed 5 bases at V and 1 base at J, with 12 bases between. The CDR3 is CASSIPGESYEQYF. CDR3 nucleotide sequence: TGTGCCAGCAGCATTCCAGGGGAATCCTACGAGCAGTACTTC.

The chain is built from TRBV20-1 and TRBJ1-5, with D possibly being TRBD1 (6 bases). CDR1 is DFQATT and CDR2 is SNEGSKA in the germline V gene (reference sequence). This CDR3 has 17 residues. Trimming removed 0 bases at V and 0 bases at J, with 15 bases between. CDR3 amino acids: CSARELSGHYSNQPQHF. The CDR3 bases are TGCAGTGCTAGAGAGCTATCGGGACATTATAGCAATCAGCCCCAGCATTTT.

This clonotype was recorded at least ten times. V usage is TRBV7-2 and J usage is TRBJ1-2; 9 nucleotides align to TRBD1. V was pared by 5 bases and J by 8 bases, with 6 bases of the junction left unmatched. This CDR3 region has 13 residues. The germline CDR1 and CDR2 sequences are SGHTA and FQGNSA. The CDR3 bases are TGTGCCAGCAGCGGACGACAGGGGGGAGGCTACACCTTC. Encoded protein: CASSGRQGGGYTF.

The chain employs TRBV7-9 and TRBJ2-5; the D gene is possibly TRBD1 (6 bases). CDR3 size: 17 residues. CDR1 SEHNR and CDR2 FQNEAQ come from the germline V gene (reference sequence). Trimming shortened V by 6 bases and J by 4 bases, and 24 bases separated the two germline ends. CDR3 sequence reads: CASRTTLQAGAGETQYF. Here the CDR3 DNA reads TGTGCCAGCAGGACCACGCTCCAGGCAGGGGCCGGAGAGACCCAGTACTTC. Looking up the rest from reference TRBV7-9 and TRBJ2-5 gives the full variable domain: DTGVSQNPRHKITKRGQNVTFRCDPISEHNRLYWYRQTLGQGPEFLTYFQNEAQLEKSRLLSDRFSAERPKGSFSTLEIQRTEQGDSAMYLCASRTTLQAGAGETQYFGPGTRLLVL.

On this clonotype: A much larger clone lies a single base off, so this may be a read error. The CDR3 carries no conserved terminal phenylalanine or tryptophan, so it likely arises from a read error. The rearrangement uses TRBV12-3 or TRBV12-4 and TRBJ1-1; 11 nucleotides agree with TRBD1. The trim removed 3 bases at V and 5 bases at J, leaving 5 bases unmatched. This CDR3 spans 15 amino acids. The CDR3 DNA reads TGTGCCAGCAGTTTGGGACAGGGGGGAGGGACTGAAGCTTTCTCT. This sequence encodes CASSLGQGGGTEAFS.

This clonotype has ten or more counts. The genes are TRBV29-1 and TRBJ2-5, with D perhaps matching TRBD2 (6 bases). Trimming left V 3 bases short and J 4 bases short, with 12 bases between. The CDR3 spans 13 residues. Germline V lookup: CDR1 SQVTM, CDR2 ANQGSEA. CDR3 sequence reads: CSVDGGSRETQYF. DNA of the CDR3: TGCAGCGTTGATGGGGGGAGTCGAGAGACCCAGTACTTC. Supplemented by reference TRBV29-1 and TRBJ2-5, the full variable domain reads SAVISQKPSRDICQRGTSLTIQCQVDSQVTMMFWYRQQPGQSLTLIATANQGSEATYESGFVIDKFPISRPNLTFSTLTVSNMSPEDSSIYLCSVDGGSRETQYFGPGTRLLVL.

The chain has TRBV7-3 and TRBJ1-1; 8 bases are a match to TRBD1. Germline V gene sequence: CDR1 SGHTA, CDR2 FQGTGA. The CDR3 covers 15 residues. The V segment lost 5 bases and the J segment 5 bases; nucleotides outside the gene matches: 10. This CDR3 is CASSRTRGLRTEAFF. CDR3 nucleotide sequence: TGTGCCAGCAGCCGTACCAGGGGGCTACGTACTGAAGCTTTCTTT.